This TCR beta chain was recorded in a study of blood T cell repertoires in COVID-19. The wider study: In each case, the material was cDNA or gDNA derived from T cells, B-cell-depleted T cells, or PBMCs.

V dropped 4 bases and J dropped 5 bases, with 24 bases sitting between them. CDR3 length equals 17 residues. CDR1 is SGDLS and CDR2 is YYNGEE in the germline V gene. Enrolment of Seattle patients took place during active infection, and they were followed longitudinally. Authors' methods: Amplification of reference gene primers provided the estimated nucleated cell counts. Data came from immunoSEQ multiplex PCR; TCRdb stores just in-frame clones and leaves some out. That table supplies the V and J calls and clone size; D and trimming were determined from the DNA. The sample lists some 180,000 clones; approximately 80% were seen once.

This TCR was sampled from a woman in her thirties or forties with COVID-19, enrolled during active disease. This chain connects TRBV9 to TRBJ1-2; D is unresolved. Sequenced: peripheral blood. The DNA for the CDR3 is TGTGCCAGCAGCCCGGATAGACACGGCCGCCATCCTTATGGCTACACCTTC. Amino acids: CASSPDRHGRHPYGYTF. The full variable domain, rest sourced from reference TRBV9 and TRBJ1-2, is DSGVTQTPKHLITATGQRVTLRCSPRSGDLSVYWYQQSLDQGLQFLIQYYNGEERAKGNILERFSAQQFPDLHSELNLSSLELGDSALYFCASSPDRHGRHPYGYTFGSGTRLTVV.